This TCR beta chain is from a study of response to subunit inactivated influenza vaccine. Study conclusions and caveats: After each seasonal influenza vaccination, few new T cells are recruited, the authors suggested.

Concerning this clonotype: Its cognate antigen is unknown.

Trimming removed 0 bases from V and 6 bases from J, with 15 bases in between. The CDR3 totals 16 residues. Germline values: CDR1 LGHNA, CDR2 YSLEER. One entry per CDR3 protein results from TCRdb running MiXCR on the RT-PCR reads. The sample holds fewer than 700,000 distinct CDR3 sequences, 10% to 15% seen once. This chain links TRBV4-3 with TRBJ1-5, with D possibly being TRBD1 (5 bases). The material sequenced was PBMCs from blood, taken 40 to 50 days after vaccination. The clonotype was recovered from a man aged 45-60 years who received an inactivated influenza vaccine. CDR3 coding DNA: TGCGCCAGCAGCCAAGATGTTGGGGCAAACGGTCAGCCCCAGCATTTT. This encodes CASSQDVGANGQPQHF.